Below, 2 T cell receptor beta chains from the same sample are listed, as sequenced in a study of T cells after yellow fever vaccination. Using its own MiXCR run on the 5' RACE reads, TCRdb lists one record per CDR3 protein. This table has under 300,000 distinct CDR3 sequences, 6.9% appearing once. The input for sequencing was CD4+ T cells sorted from PBMCs, taken 15 days after the yellow fever booster vaccination. The receptors here all came from a man younger than 40 who received the YFV17D yellow fever vaccine.

This chain's CDR3 is CASRSGKLSRRYF. Here the CDR3 DNA reads TGTGCCAGCCGTAGCGGGAAGTTGAGTCGTAGGTATTTT. The chain combines TRBV5-6 with TRBJ2-3; TRBD2 agrees at 8 bases. CDR1 is SGHDT, CDR2 YYEEEE, per germline. V was clipped by 7 bases and J by 14 bases; unmatched bases: 15. CDR3 length equals 13 residues.

The chain links TRBV5-5 to TRBJ1-2; weak D call: TRBD1 (6 bases). The CDR3 runs 12 residues. V shed 4 bases and J shed 8 bases, with 12 bases lying between them. CDR1 SGHKS and CDR2 YYEKEE come from the germline V gene (reference sequence). The CDR3 loop reads CASSLAGTGYTF. The CDR3 bases are TGTGCCAGCAGCCTTGCGGGGACAGGCTACACCTTC.